The clone carrying this T cell receptor (beta chain) was seen only a few times. Its specificity is not known. TCRdb re-derived calls from the reads in MiXCR, one entry per CDR3 protein. The sample contains 35,000 to 50,000 distinct CDR3 sequences, 9.5% to 15% of which appear only once. Losses at the gene ends were 5 bases for V and 2 bases for J; bases not matched to a gene: 6. CDR3 length: 14 amino acids. Germline V gene sequence: CDR1 SGHKS, CDR2 YYEKEE (reference sequence). The sample originates from a study of type 1 regulatory T cells. Study details: T-allo10 is an in vitro-generated, Tr1-enriched CD4 T cell product specific for alloantigen.

Study observations and caveats: Type 1 regulatory T cells had a more restricted TCR repertoire than non-type 1 regulatory T cells.

The V and J genes are TRBV5-5 and TRBJ1-2; 7 nucleotides agree with TRBD1. Sequencing input: cultured non-Tr1 T cells, either the whole culture or a sorted T cell fraction (not recorded which). This sequence originates from a human donor in good health. The CDR3 loop is CASRPRTGNYGYTF. The CDR3, as DNA: TGTGCCAGCAGGCCTCGGACAGGAAACTATGGCTACACCTTC.